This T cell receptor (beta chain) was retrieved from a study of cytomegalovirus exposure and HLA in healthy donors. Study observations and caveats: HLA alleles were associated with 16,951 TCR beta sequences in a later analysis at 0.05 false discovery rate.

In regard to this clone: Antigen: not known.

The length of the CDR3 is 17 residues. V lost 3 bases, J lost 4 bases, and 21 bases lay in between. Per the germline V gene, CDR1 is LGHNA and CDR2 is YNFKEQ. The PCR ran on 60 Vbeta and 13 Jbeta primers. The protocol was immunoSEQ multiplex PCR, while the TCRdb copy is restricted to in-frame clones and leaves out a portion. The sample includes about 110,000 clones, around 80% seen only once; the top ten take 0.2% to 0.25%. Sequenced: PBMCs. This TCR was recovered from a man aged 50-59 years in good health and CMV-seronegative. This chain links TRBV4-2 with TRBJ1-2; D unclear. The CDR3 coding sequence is TGTGCCAGCAGCCAGGCGATGGGCGGGGAATTGGGCTATGGCTACACCTTC. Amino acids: CASSQAMGGELGYGYTF.